One and the same sample provided the 5 T cell receptor beta chains below, sequenced in a study of post-analysis software for immune sequencing data. Findings and limits, study-wide: Five or six TRBV segments appeared more often in patients than in controls, and TRBV5-6, TRBV5-1 and TRBV20-1 were among these.

TCR beta libraries were prepared from cDNA with unique molecular identifiers. TCRdb reprocessed the PCR reads with MiXCR, giving one entry per CDR3 protein. The profile shows hundreds of thousands of distinct CDR3 sequences, about 32% of them singletons. These receptors lack a known antigen. Source material: blood. The receptors stem from a girl aged 5-17 years with multiple sclerosis.

This sequence joins TRBV12-3 or TRBV12-4 and TRBJ1-2, with no clear D. V shed 0 bases and J shed 7 bases, with 15 bases lying between them. The CDR3 extends over 15 amino acids. As DNA, the CDR3 is TGTGCCAGCAGTTTAGCGGCTCGGCCGGTGGGTGGCTACACCTTC. This translates into CASSLAARPVGGYTF.

The genes are TRBV15 and TRBJ1-4; D is uncertain. The V end lost 0 bases, the J end lost 5 bases, and 4 bases lay between the germline ends. The CDR3 consists of 13 residues. Germline-derived CDR1 and CDR2 are LNHNV and YYDKDF (reference sequence). The CDR3 DNA follows: TGTGCCACCAGCAGAGATGGCAATGAAAAACTGTTTTTT. Translation gives CATSRDGNEKLFF.

This clonotype has a handful of counts. The chain combines TRBV6-4 with TRBJ2-3, with unresolved D. The V and J ends lost 3 bases and 1 base respectively, with 8 bases between them. Germline-derived CDR1 and CDR2 are MRHNA and SNTAGT. This CDR3 spans 14 amino acids. Here the CDR3 reads CASSENQGTDTQYF. CDR3 DNA sequence: TGTGCCAGCAGTGAAAATCAGGGCACAGATACGCAGTATTTT.

This chain links TRBV20-1 with TRBJ2-3; D not resolved. Trimming took off 6 bases at V and 5 bases at J, with 21 bases between the two ends. This CDR3 has 15 residues. Germline lookup yields CDR1 DFQATT and CDR2 SNEGSKA (reference sequence). For the CDR3, the DNA is TGCAGTGCCCGGATAGACTCCATCGTTAGAGATACGCAGTATTTT. This sequence encodes CSARIDSIVRDTQYF.

The rearrangement joins TRBV29-1 to TRBJ1-1; D may be TRBD1 (5 bases). The germline V gene encodes CDR1 SQVTM and CDR2 ANQGSEA. With 6 bases removed from V and 0 bases from J, the gap between germline ends came to 11 bases. This CDR3 contains 13 residues. The DNA for the CDR3 is TGCAGCGTAGATGACAGATTGAACACTGAAGCTTTCTTT. As protein: CSVDDRLNTEAFF.